The source of this T cell receptor beta chain is a study of T cell repertoires in cytomegalovirus infection. Overall study context: Both a matching HLA type and CMV infection were indicated by public TCR beta signatures.

In the case of this clonotype: The antigen is not known. A much larger clonotype is one base distant, so this may be a read error.

The CDR3 is 13 residues long. The germline V gene encodes CDR1 LGHNA and CDR2 YSLEER. Using its own MiXCR run on the reads, TCRdb lists one record per CDR3 protein. There are some 700,000 distinct CDR3 sequences in the sample; 35% to 45% occur only once, and more than 2.5% lies in the top ten. Study results and caveats: Adding up the frequency of public TCR beta families identified people who carried CMV plus the relevant HLA. Predominance within the ex vivo response was attributable to HLA-C-restricted CMV-specific TCR beta clonotypes.

V and J are TRBV4-3 and TRBJ2-1, with D perhaps matching TRBD1 (6 bases). This receptor was identified in a human donor in good health (CMV status not recorded). Some clones in this sample may be carry-over from other donors' samples. Sequenced material: PBMCs. Written as DNA, the CDR3 is TGCGCCAGAAGCCAAGGGCAGGGGTATGAGCAGTTCTTC. The encoded protein is CARSQGQGYEQFF.